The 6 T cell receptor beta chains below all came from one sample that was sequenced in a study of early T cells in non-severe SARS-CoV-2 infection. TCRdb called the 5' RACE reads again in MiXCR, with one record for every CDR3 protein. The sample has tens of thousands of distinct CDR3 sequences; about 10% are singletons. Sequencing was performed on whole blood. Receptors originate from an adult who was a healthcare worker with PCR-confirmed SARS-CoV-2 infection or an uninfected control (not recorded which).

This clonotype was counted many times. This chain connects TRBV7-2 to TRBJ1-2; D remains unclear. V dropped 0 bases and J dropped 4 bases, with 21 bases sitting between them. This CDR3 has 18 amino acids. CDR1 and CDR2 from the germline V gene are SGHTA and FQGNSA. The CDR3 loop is CASSLARKGLMTSYGYTF. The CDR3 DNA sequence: TGTGCCAGCAGCTTAGCGCGTAAAGGGTTAATGACTTCCTATGGCTACACCTTC.

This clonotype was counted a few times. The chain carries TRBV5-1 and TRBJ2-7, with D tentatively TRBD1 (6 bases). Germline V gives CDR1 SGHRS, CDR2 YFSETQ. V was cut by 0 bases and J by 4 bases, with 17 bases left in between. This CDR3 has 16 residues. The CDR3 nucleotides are TGCGCCAGCAGCTTGGGGCTGCAGGGGTTCCCTTACGAGCAGTACTTC. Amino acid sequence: CASSLGLQGFPYEQYF.

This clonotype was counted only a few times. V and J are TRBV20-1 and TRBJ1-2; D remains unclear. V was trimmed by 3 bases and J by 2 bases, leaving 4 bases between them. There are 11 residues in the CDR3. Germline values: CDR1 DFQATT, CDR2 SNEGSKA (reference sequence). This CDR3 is CSASTNYGYTF. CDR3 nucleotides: TGCAGTGCTAGTACCAACTATGGCTACACCTTC.

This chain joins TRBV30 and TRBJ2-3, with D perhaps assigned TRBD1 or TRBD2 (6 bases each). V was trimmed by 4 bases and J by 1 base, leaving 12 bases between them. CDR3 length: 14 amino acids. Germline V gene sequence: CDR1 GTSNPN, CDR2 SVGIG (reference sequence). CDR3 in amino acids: CAWTWGAGTDTQYF. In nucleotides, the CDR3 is TGTGCCTGGACCTGGGGGGCCGGCACAGATACGCAGTATTTT.

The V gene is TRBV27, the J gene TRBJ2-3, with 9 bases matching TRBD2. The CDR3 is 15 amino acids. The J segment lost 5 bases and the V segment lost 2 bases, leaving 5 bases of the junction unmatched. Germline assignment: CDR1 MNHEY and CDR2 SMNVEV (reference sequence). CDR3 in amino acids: CASSLAGGLGDTQYF. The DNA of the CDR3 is TGTGCCAGCAGTTTAGCGGGGGGGCTTGGAGATACGCAGTATTTT.

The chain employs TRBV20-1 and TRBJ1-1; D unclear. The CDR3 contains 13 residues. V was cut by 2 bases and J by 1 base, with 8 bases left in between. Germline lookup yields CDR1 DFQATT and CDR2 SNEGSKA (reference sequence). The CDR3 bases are TGCAGTGCTAGATACCCAGGGAACACTGAAGCTTTCTTT. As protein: CSARYPGNTEAFF.